This T cell receptor beta chain was obtained from a study of T cell responses to AZD1222 COVID-19 vaccine. Produced via immunoSEQ multiplex PCR; TCRdb's table is partial and in-frame only. The sample includes around 80,000 clones, over 75% of them seen just once. Trimming took off 5 bases at V and 1 base at J, with 8 bases between the two ends. CDR3 length: 14 amino acids. Germline CDR1 SNHLY, CDR2 FYNNEI. The J gene is TRBJ1-4, the V gene TRBV2; no clear D. This clonotype was obtained from an adult in good health. This specimen was peripheral blood, taken on day 0 of AZD1222 vaccination. CDR3 loop: CASSWYRTNEKLFF. The CDR3 DNA follows: TGTGCCAGCAGTTGGTATAGAACTAATGAAAAACTGTTTTTT. The entire variable domain, with the rest obtained from reference TRBV2 and TRBJ1-4, is as follows: EPEVTQTPSHQVTQMGQEVILRCVPISNHLYFYWYRQILGQKVEFLVSFYNNEISEKSEIFDDQFSVERPDGSNFTLKIRSTKLEDSAMYFCASSWYRTNEKLFFGSGTQLSVL.